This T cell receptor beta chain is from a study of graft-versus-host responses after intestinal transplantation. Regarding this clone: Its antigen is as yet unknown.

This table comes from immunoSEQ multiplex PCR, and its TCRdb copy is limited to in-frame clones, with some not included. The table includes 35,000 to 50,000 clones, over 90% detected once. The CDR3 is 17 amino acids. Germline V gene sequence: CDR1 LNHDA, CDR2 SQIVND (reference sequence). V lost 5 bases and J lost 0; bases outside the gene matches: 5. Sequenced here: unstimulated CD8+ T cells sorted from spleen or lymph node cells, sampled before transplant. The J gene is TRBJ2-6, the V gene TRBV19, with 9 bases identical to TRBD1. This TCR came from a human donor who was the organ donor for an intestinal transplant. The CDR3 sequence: CASSHRDRVSGANVLTF. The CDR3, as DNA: TGTGCCAGTAGTCACCGGGACAGGGTCTCTGGGGCCAACGTCCTGACTTTC.